The present T cell receptor beta chain was sequenced within a study of T cells in Graves' hyperthyroidism and ophthalmopathy. At least ten counts were recorded for this clonotype. Researchers amplified the TCR beta CDR3 regions from RNA transcripts. TCR CDR3 underwent first-round RT-PCR with the HTBI primer set. From the multiplex PCR reads, TCRdb called clonotypes with MiXCR, one entry per CDR3 protein. The sample lists approximately 640,000 distinct CDR3 sequences, 17% occurring once. Looked up from germline, CDR1 is LGHDT and CDR2 is YNNKEL (reference sequence). This CDR3 is built from 14 residues. V lost 0 bases, J lost 1 base, and 6 bases lay in between.

This sequence joins TRBV3-1 and TRBJ1-1; D is unclear. The clonotype originates from a man over 45 with Graves' hyperthyroidism. Sequencing was done on a sample of blood. The CDR3: CASSQDGRNTEAFF. The CDR3 DNA reads as TGTGCCAGCAGCCAAGATGGACGGAACACTGAAGCTTTCTTT.